The 30 T cell receptor beta chains below all came from one sample that was sequenced in a study of blood T cells in healthy people across ages. It was with a sample-barcoded 5' primer and a J-beta primer mix that a second PCR of roughly 7 to 12 cycles was run. TCRdb reanalysed the 5' RACE reads using MiXCR and keeps one entry per CDR3 protein. The sample contains more than 1.4 million distinct CDR3 sequences, roughly 40% of which appear only once. The specimen was blood. These receptors originate from a woman between 18 and 29 years old in good health.

The rearrangement joins TRBV4-1 to TRBJ1-2; possibly TRBD1 for D (6 bases). The CDR3 has 17 amino acids. Germline-derived CDR1 and CDR2 are MGHRA and YSYEKL. The V and J ends lost 0 bases and 4 bases respectively, with 18 bases between them. The CDR3 sequence is CASSQDRSLSRGYGYTF. The CDR3 DNA sequence: TGCGCCAGCAGCCAAGATCGGTCTCTAAGCAGGGGCTATGGCTACACCTTC.

In its sample, this clonotype was seen a few times. A read error may be the cause here, since a much bigger clone is one base away. The chain joins TRBV4-1 to TRBJ2-5, with 9 bases aligning to TRBD1. The J call may be incorrect, as the DNA end agrees better with TRBJ2-1. Germline V lookup: CDR1 MGHRA, CDR2 YSYEKL. CDR3 size: 15 residues. This CDR3 reads CASSPLTGGQETQFF. The CDR3 DNA is TGCGCCAGCAGCCCCCTGACAGGGGGTCAAGAGACCCAGTTCTTC.

Concerning this clonotype itself: Mismatch with germline at one junction end may stem from a read error. The gene calls are TRBV5-5 and TRBJ2-4; TRBD2 matches at 10 bases. Germline CDR1 and CDR2: SGHKS and YYEKEE (reference sequence). CDR3 length: 16 amino acids. CDR3 DNA: TGTGCCAGCAACTTGTCGAGCGGGGGGGCCATAAACATTCAGTACTTC. Residues: CASNLSSGGAINIQYF. The whole variable domain, remainder taken from reference TRBV5-5 and TRBJ2-4, is DAGVTQSPTHLIKTRGQQVTLRCSPISGHKSVSWYQQVLGQGPQFIFQYYEKEERGRGNFPDRFSARQFPNYSSELNVNALLLGDSALYLCASNLSSGGAINIQYFGAGTRLSVL.

This clonotype was observed once. This chain connects TRBV20-1 to TRBJ1-2; weak D call: TRBD1 (5 bases). Germline V gene lookup returns CDR1 DFQATT and CDR2 SNEGSKA (reference sequence). The CDR3 contains 14 residues. V lost 1 base to trimming and J lost 4 bases, with 13 bases between them. The CDR3 reads CSARGQGVVYGYTF. In DNA, the CDR3 is TGCAGTGCTAGAGGGCAGGGTGTAGTCTATGGCTACACCTTC.

This clonotype occurred a few times. The gene calls are TRBV3-1 and TRBJ1-5, with a possible D match to TRBD1 (5 bases). Germline V gives CDR1 LGHDT, CDR2 YNNKEL (reference sequence). The CDR3 totals 16 residues. V lost 4 bases, J lost 1 base, and 14 bases lay in between. CDR3: CASSPGGGGSNQPQHF. The CDR3 bases are TGTGCCAGCAGCCCTGGCGGGGGAGGAAGCAATCAGCCCCAGCATTTT.

This clonotype came up a few times. The chain recombines TRBV2 with TRBJ2-1; D perhaps matches TRBD1 (6 bases). The V and J ends lost 5 bases and 5 bases respectively, with 19 bases between them. CDR3 length: 16 amino acids. In germline, CDR1 is SNHLY, CDR2 FYNNEI. DNA of the CDR3: TGTGCCAGCAGTTTAAGGCTACAGGGTATCGACAATGAGCAGTTCTTC. Amino acid sequence: CASSLRLQGIDNEQFF. Variable domain in full (rest from reference TRBV2 and TRBJ2-1): EPEVTQTPSHQVTQMGQEVILRCVPISNHLYFYWYRQILGQKVEFLVSFYNNEISEKSEIFDDQFSVERPDGSNFTLKIRSTKLEDSAMYFCASSLRLQGIDNEQFFGPGTRLTVL.

As regards this clonotype: The junction does not match germline at one end; this may be a read error. The chain couples TRBV3-1 to TRBJ2-7; D may match TRBD1 or TRBD2 (5 bases each). Germline V CDR1 and CDR2: LGHDT, YNNKEL (reference sequence). The CDR3 runs to 15 residues. Here the CDR3 reads CTSSHRGRNSYEQYF. DNA for the CDR3: TGTACCAGCAGCCATCGGGGCAGGAACTCCTACGAGCAGTACTTC.

This clonotype has a single count. One base separates it from a far larger clone, so it is likely a read error. This chain connects TRBV20-1 to TRBJ2-1; D gene ambiguous. CDR1 and CDR2 from the germline V gene are DFQATT and SNEGSKA (reference sequence). The CDR3 is 10 amino acids. The V and J ends lost 7 bases and 5 bases respectively, with 6 bases between them. The CDR3 region is CSDRDNEQFF. The CDR3 region has the DNA TGCAGTGATAGGGACAATGAGCAGTTCTTC.

V and J are TRBV5-1 and TRBJ2-5; D is possibly TRBD1 or TRBD2 (5 bases each). Near its end, the DNA agrees better with TRBJ2-7, so the J call may be wrong. The CDR3 is 14 amino acids. Germline V CDR1 and CDR2: SGHRS, YFSETQ. The CDR3 reads CASSLTGTLYEQYF. The DNA of the CDR3 is TGCGCCAGCAGCTTGACTGGGACCCTCTACGAGCAGTACTTC.

The chain combines TRBV5-6 with TRBJ2-3, with 8 bases lining up with TRBD2. The CDR3 is 15 amino acids. Germline-derived CDR1 and CDR2 are SGHDT and YYEEEE. The trim removed 0 bases at V and 6 bases at J, leaving 6 bases unmatched. The CDR3 sequence is CASSLEGREGDTQYF. For the CDR3, the DNA is TGTGCCAGCAGCTTGGAAGGACGGGAGGGGGATACGCAGTATTTT.

This clonotype was found a few times. A much larger clone sits a single nucleotide away, making a read error possible. The chain uses TRBV6-5 and TRBJ1-2; D might be TRBD1 (6 bases). V was trimmed by 5 bases and J by 4 bases, leaving 14 bases between them. In germline, CDR1 is MNHEY, CDR2 SVGAGI. The CDR3 runs 14 residues. The CDR3, as DNA: TGTGCCAGCAGTGACGGACAGCACTTCTATGGCTACACCTTC. Amino acid sequence: CASSDGQHFYGYTF.

This clonotype has only a few counts. CDR3 protein: CASSSLSGQETQYF. CDR3 bases: TGTGCCAGCAGCTCATTGAGCGGGCAAGAGACCCAGTACTTC. The rearrangement joins TRBV7-9 to TRBJ2-5; D possibly corresponds to TRBD2 (6 bases). V was pared by 4 bases and J by 2 bases, with 11 bases between. The V gene's germline CDR1 is SEHNR and CDR2 FQNEAQ (reference sequence). This CDR3 contains 14 residues.

This clonotype appeared a single time. This chain uses TRBV18 with TRBJ2-5, with 8 nucleotides matching TRBD1. The ends lost 3 bases at V and 0 bases at J; junction bases unmatched: 12. The V gene's germline CDR1 is KGHSH and CDR2 LQKENI. The CDR3 covers 18 residues. The CDR3 protein is CASSPQGATTGYQETQYF. CDR3 nucleotide sequence: TGTGCCAGCTCACCCCAGGGGGCTACTACAGGGTACCAAGAGACCCAGTACTTC.

This rearrangement joins TRBV20-1 to TRBJ1-1; D uncertain. This CDR3 is built from 12 residues. Trimming stripped 3 bases from V and 1 base from J, with 6 bases between. Germline values: CDR1 DFQATT, CDR2 SNEGSKA (reference sequence). The CDR3 bases are TGCAGTGCTAGTTCGGCGAACACTGAAGCTTTCTTT. Amino acid sequence: CSASSANTEAFF.

The V call is TRBV15, the J call TRBJ1-5, with a possible D match to TRBD1 (6 bases). The CDR3 sequence is 15 residues long. Deletions cut 3 bases from V and 3 bases from J, with 12 bases between. CDR1 and CDR2 (germline): LNHNV, YYDKDF (reference sequence). The CDR3 loop reads CATSRETGFNQPQHF. DNA for the CDR3: TGTGCCACCAGCAGGGAGACAGGTTTCAATCAGCCCCAGCATTTT.

The chain employs TRBV7-8 and TRBJ1-1, with a weak D call TRBD1 (6 bases). Germline V gene lookup returns CDR1 SGHVS and CDR2 FQNEAQ. There are 14 residues in the CDR3. Between the trimmed V and J ends, which lost 5 bases and 2 bases, there was a span of 12 bases. In DNA, the CDR3 is TGTGCCAGCAGCAAGGGGGGGGGAAACACTGAAGCTTTCTTT. Amino acids: CASSKGGGNTEAFF.

V usage is TRBV12-3 or TRBV12-4 and J usage is TRBJ2-1; D gene ambiguous. V was shortened by 1 base and J by 9 bases, with 7 bases between the two germline ends. The CDR3 totals 12 residues. The CDR3 loop reads CASSLGIPEQFF. In nucleotides, the CDR3 is TGTGCCAGCAGTTTAGGTATCCCTGAGCAGTTCTTC.

The chain joins TRBV6-1 to TRBJ2-2; tentative D call: TRBD1 (5 bases). The length of the CDR3 is 17 residues. Trimming removed 4 bases at V and 1 base at J, with 16 bases between. Germline V gene data show CDR1 as MNHNS and CDR2 as SASEGT. The CDR3 protein is CASSALQQELNTGELFF. Here the CDR3 DNA reads TGTGCCAGCAGTGCGCTCCAACAGGAACTGAACACCGGGGAGCTGTTTTTT.

The CDR3 spells CASSSNRGRITEAFF. CDR3 nucleotide sequence: TGTGCCAGTAGTTCGAATAGGGGGCGGATCACTGAAGCTTTCTTT. The gene calls are TRBV19 and TRBJ1-1; 7 bases fit TRBD1. After removal of 5 bases from V and 4 bases from J, the junction contained 10 bases not matched to a gene. CDR1 and CDR2 from the germline V gene are LNHDA and SQIVND (reference sequence). CDR3 length equals 15 residues.

In this sample, this clonotype turned up once. V gene TRBV29-1 combines with J gene TRBJ2-3; 8 bases map to TRBD2. Germline V gene lookup returns CDR1 SQVTM and CDR2 ANQGSEA. Trimming at V came to 7 bases and at J to 11 bases, leaving 14 bases not matched to a gene. The CDR3 has 13 amino acids. CDR3 nucleotide sequence: TGCAGCGCCAAGCGGGGGAACGGGGGCGGGCAGTATTTT. Translation: CSAKRGNGGGQYF.

V is TRBV5-1 and J is TRBJ2-7, with a possible D match to TRBD2 (5 bases). The V gene lost 4 bases and the J gene lost 2 bases, with 16 bases spanning the gap. Germline lookup yields CDR1 SGHRS and CDR2 YFSETQ. The length of the CDR3 is 15 residues. This CDR3 is CASSTEEVDPYEQYF. CDR3 in DNA: TGCGCCAGCAGCACCGAGGAGGTAGATCCCTACGAGCAGTACTTC.

V usage is TRBV28 and J usage is TRBJ2-7; 7 bases align to TRBD1. Trimming removed 5 bases from V and 3 bases from J; junction bases left unmatched: 7. There are 14 residues in the CDR3. Looked up from germline, CDR1 is MDHEN and CDR2 is SYDVKM. CDR3 region: CASSASDRDYEQYF. In nucleotides, the CDR3 is TGTGCCAGCAGTGCCTCCGACAGGGACTACGAGCAGTACTTC.

The rearrangement links TRBV5-1 to TRBJ2-5; TRBD2 might be the D (5 bases). Per germline, CDR1 SGHRS and CDR2 YFSETQ. Trimming removed 5 bases from V and 5 bases from J, with 13 bases in between. The length of the CDR3 is 13 residues. For the CDR3, the DNA is TGCGCCAGCAGTCAACTCGGGGTGGAGACCCAGTACTTC. As protein: CASSQLGVETQYF.

This clonotype was counted a single time. The V gene is TRBV21-1, the J gene TRBJ1-2. TRBV21-1 constitutes a pseudogene. The CDR3 consists of 14 residues. The CDR3: CASSKGWGPYGYTF. In DNA, the CDR3 is TGTGCCAGCAGCAAGGGTTGGGGTCCCTATGGCTACACCTTC.

This clonotype was observed a handful of times. The chain is built from TRBV6-5 and TRBJ2-1; 8 bases map to TRBD2. V dropped 4 bases and J dropped 9; count of bases not matched to a gene: 2. The CDR3 loop spans 12 amino acids. Per the germline V gene, CDR1 is MNHEY and CDR2 is SVGAGI. CDR3 residues: CASSSGGGEQFF. The CDR3 nucleotides read TGTGCCAGCAGTTCCGGGGGGGGTGAGCAGTTCTTC.

V and J are TRBV29-1 and TRBJ2-5; tentative D call: TRBD1 (6 bases). CDR3 length: 13 residues. Trimming removed 6 bases from V and 5 bases from J, with 16 bases in between. Germline V gene data show CDR1 as SQVTM and CDR2 as ANQGSEA. The CDR3 region is CSVQPGAGETQYF. The DNA of the CDR3 is TGCAGCGTCCAACCAGGGGCTGGGGAGACCCAGTACTTC.

This clonotype was counted between two and nine times. This chain links TRBV12-3 or TRBV12-4 with TRBJ2-3; 8 bases are shared with TRBD2. The trim removed 4 bases at V and 1 base at J, leaving 7 bases unmatched. The CDR3 loop spans 16 amino acids. Here the CDR3 reads CASSWGSGGRTDTQYF. The CDR3 nucleotides are TGTGCCAGCAGTTGGGGAAGCGGGGGACGCACAGATACGCAGTATTTT.

This clonotype was counted between two and nine times. The V call is TRBV7-6, the J call TRBJ1-5, with D possibly TRBD1 on 5 matching bases. This CDR3 has 19 residues. The V and J ends lost 3 bases and 4 bases respectively, with 25 bases between them. CDR1 SGHVS and CDR2 FNYEAQ come from the germline V gene. For the CDR3, the DNA is TGTGCCAGCAGCTTGAAGCTCCCGGGACCCGATATCCTTAATCAGCCCCAGCATTTT. Its protein product is CASSLKLPGPDILNQPQHF.

J is TRBJ1-1 and V is TRBV2, with 8 bases lining up with TRBD1. Germline loops: CDR1 SNHLY, CDR2 FYNNEI. Trimming at V came to 7 bases and at J to 4 bases, leaving 8 bases not matched to a gene. The CDR3 contains 14 residues. CDR3 loop: CASIWTGKSTEAFF. CDR3 coding DNA: TGTGCCAGCATTTGGACAGGGAAGAGCACTGAAGCTTTCTTT.

CDR3 in amino acids: CAWSPSDPHEQYF. As DNA, the CDR3 is TGTGCCTGGAGTCCTTCGGACCCCCACGAGCAGTACTTC. The chain has TRBV30 and TRBJ2-7; D is unclear. CDR1 GTSNPN and CDR2 SVGIG come from the germline V gene (reference sequence). The V gene lost 2 bases and the J gene lost 5 bases, with 13 bases spanning the gap. The CDR3 has 13 amino acids.